This entry is about one T cell receptor beta chain. This record comes from a study of T cells expressing NK-cell markers. TCRdb processed the 5' RACE reads again and assigns one entry to each CDR3 protein, with no DNA. With 300,000 to 500,000 distinct CDR3 sequences in the sample, the ten largest clones hold around a tenth. Germline V gives CDR1 SQVTM, CDR2 ANQGSEA. The CDR3 runs to 15 residues. The clonotype comes from a woman aged 45-65 years in good health. V is TRBV29-1 and J is TRBJ2-3; TCRdb picks TRBD1, but there is no DNA to check that call. Input material: blood T cells: a sorted CD56 or NKG2C T cell subset, CD4+ or CD8+ T cells, or bulk PBMC T cells (not recorded which). CDR3 loop: CSVTQTGGIGDTQYF.